This passage covers 21 T cell receptor beta chains from one sample sequenced in a study of naive and memory T cell subsets. Two oligonucleotides, mixed equimolar, formed the beta constant-region primer covering TRBC1 and TRBC2. Four rounds of PCR amplified the ligated cDNA using nested alpha and beta constant-region primers plus SP2. From the UMI-ligation and nested PCR reads, TCRdb called clonotypes with MiXCR, one entry per CDR3 protein. This table holds 30,000 to 40,000 distinct CDR3 sequences, 15% to 20% found once. Sequencing input: effector memory CD4+ T cells from blood. Subset: effector memory, CD45RA- CD27-. Receptors originate from a human donor in good health.

This clonotype was seen more than once but under ten times. This sequence joins TRBV27 and TRBJ2-1; 14 nucleotides align to TRBD2. CDR1 and CDR2 (germline): MNHEY, SMNVEV (reference sequence). This CDR3 is built from 16 residues. J gave up 0 bases and V 6 bases, and 1 base lay outside the gene matches. The CDR3 loop reads CASRGLAGGSYNEQFF. The CDR3, as DNA: TGTGCCAGCAGAGGACTAGCGGGAGGCTCCTACAATGAGCAGTTCTTC.

In DNA, the CDR3 is TGTGCCAGCAGTCGACAGGCCCCGAACACTGAAGCTTTCTTT. Protein product: CASSRQAPNTEAFF. The chain joins TRBV2 to TRBJ1-1; perhaps TRBD1 as D (6 bases). The V gene's germline CDR1 is SNHLY and CDR2 FYNNEI. The germline V and J ends were trimmed by 5 bases and 1 base, with 11 bases remaining between them. This CDR3 region has 14 residues. The full variable domain, completed using reference TRBV2 and TRBJ1-1, is EPEVTQTPSHQVTQMGQEVILRCVPISNHLYFYWYRQILGQKVEFLVSFYNNEISEKSEIFDDQFSVERPDGSNFTLKIRSTKLEDSAMYFCASSRQAPNTEAFFGQGTRLTVV.

The rearrangement links TRBV7-3 to TRBJ2-1; D call uncertain. This CDR3 is 12 amino acids long. Germline CDR1 reads SGHTA; CDR2 reads FQGTGA. V shed 2 bases and J shed 9 bases, with 8 bases lying between them. DNA of the CDR3: TGTGCCAGCAGCTTACGAGGTATTGAGCAGTTCTTC. Protein sequence: CASSLRGIEQFF.

The rearrangement links TRBV20-1 to TRBJ1-1, with D perhaps TRBD1 (6 bases). Germline CDR1 is DFQATT and CDR2 is SNEGSKA (reference sequence). Trimming took 5 bases from V and 8 from J, leaving 21 bases between them. The CDR3 length is 14 residues. The CDR3 region has the DNA TGCAGTGCTCGGGGGAGTACAGGGCCTTGGGAAGCTTTCTTT. Translation gives CSARGSTGPWEAFF.

CDR3 nucleotides: TGTGCCTGGAGTGCACAGACGCTCTATGGCTACACCTTC. Translation: CAWSAQTLYGYTF. The V gene is TRBV30, the J gene TRBJ1-2, with D unresolved. This CDR3 contains 13 residues. V gave up 1 base and J gave up 4 bases, with 10 bases separating them. Germline CDR1 GTSNPN, CDR2 SVGIG (reference sequence).

This clonotype has more than one count but fewer than ten. The gene calls are TRBV2 and TRBJ2-5, with 7 bases aligning to TRBD2. J was trimmed by 6 bases and V by 3 bases; bases with no gene match: 13. The length of the CDR3 is 16 residues. CDR1 is SNHLY, CDR2 FYNNEI, per germline. The CDR3 sequence is CASSEQSPRGGQTQYF. DNA for the CDR3: TGTGCCAGCAGTGAGCAGAGTCCTAGGGGAGGGCAGACCCAGTACTTC.

This chain connects TRBV5-1 to TRBJ2-6; D gene uncertain. Deletions cut 2 bases from V and 0 bases from J, with 3 bases between. CDR1 and CDR2 (germline): SGHRS, YFSETQ. CDR3 size: 14 residues. The CDR3 loop reads CASSFSSGANVLTF. The CDR3 DNA is TGCGCCAGCAGCTTTAGCTCTGGGGCCAACGTCCTGACTTTC.

This clonotype is judged medium-sized. The chain has TRBV10-3 and TRBJ2-1; no definite D call. Germline V CDR1 and CDR2: ENHRY, SYGVKD. V lost 3 bases and J 8 bases, leaving 11 bases between the germline ends. The CDR3 runs 13 residues. In nucleotides, the CDR3 is TGTGCCATCAGTGAAAGTAACGGCCATGAGCAGTTCTTC. It codes for CAISESNGHEQFF.

This clonotype was counted a few times. The chain combines TRBV6-6 with TRBJ2-1; TRBD2 matches at 10 bases. CDR1 MNHNY and CDR2 SVGAGI come from the germline V gene (reference sequence). CDR3 size: 16 residues. The V and J ends lost 0 bases and 5 bases, in that order; junction bases with no gene match: 4. The CDR3 DNA sequence: TGTGCCAGCAGTTACTCGAGGCTAGCGGGGGACAATGAGCAGTTCTTC. This gives the protein CASSYSRLAGDNEQFF.

The CDR3 loop reads CASSLRENTEAFF. In DNA form, the CDR3 reads TGTGCCAGCAGTTTACGGGAGAACACTGAAGCTTTCTTT. The chain carries TRBV27 and TRBJ1-1, with no clear D. CDR3 length: 13 amino acids. Germline V CDR1 and CDR2: MNHEY, SMNVEV (reference sequence). Trimming pared 2 bases from V and 1 base from J, leaving 5 bases between.

This rearrangement joins TRBV7-2 to TRBJ1-1; 10 bases are shared with TRBD1. Germline V gene sequence: CDR1 SGHTA, CDR2 FQGNSA. CDR3 length equals 15 residues. The trim removed 2 bases at V and 5 bases at J, leaving 5 bases unmatched. In DNA, the CDR3 is TGTGCCAGCAGCTTACGTCCGGGACAGGGGACTGAAGCTTTCTTT. Translated, it gives CASSLRPGQGTEAFF.

There are many counts of this clonotype. The chain links TRBV18 to TRBJ1-1, with a tentative D call TRBD1 (6 bases). Trimming shortened V by 0 bases and J by 1 base, and 9 bases separated the two germline ends. The V gene's germline CDR1 is KGHSH and CDR2 LQKENI. The CDR3 length is 15 residues. Here the CDR3 reads CASSPPGHRNTEAFF. CDR3 in DNA: TGTGCCAGCTCACCACCGGGACATAGGAACACTGAAGCTTTCTTT.

This chain uses TRBV12-5 with TRBJ2-2, with 9 bases lining up with TRBD2. Germline CDR1 and CDR2: LGHNT and FRNRAP. V was pared by 3 bases and J by 1 base, with 3 bases of the junction left unmatched. This CDR3 has 16 amino acids. CDR3 DNA sequence: TGTGCTAGTGGTTTACGACTAGCGGAGAACACCGGGGAGCTGTTTTTT. The encoded protein is CASGLRLAENTGELFF.

This clonotype was observed at least ten times. This chain joins TRBV6-5 and TRBJ1-5; TRBD1 agrees at 7 bases. Germline V gene data show CDR1 as MNHEY and CDR2 as SVGAGI. Germline trimming cut 6 bases from V and 0 bases from J; bases unmatched to any gene: 5. The CDR3 covers 15 residues. In DNA form, the CDR3 reads TGTGCCAGCAGAAGACAGGGAGGTAGCAATCAGCCCCAGCATTTT. Its protein product is CASRRQGGSNQPQHF.

This clonotype was recorded a few times. This rearrangement joins TRBV11-2 to TRBJ2-1; TRBD1 might be the D (6 bases). CDR3 length: 13 amino acids. Germline V gene sequence: CDR1 SGHAT, CDR2 FQNNGV. Trimming shortened V by 3 bases and J by 7 bases, and 10 bases separated the two germline ends. This CDR3 is CASSLIGQNEQFF. Here the CDR3 DNA reads TGTGCCAGCAGCTTGATAGGACAGAATGAGCAGTTCTTC.

There are a few counts of this clonotype. The chain uses TRBV20-1 and TRBJ2-5, with TRBD2 identical over 11 bases. After removal of 0 bases from V and 5 bases from J, the junction contained 8 bases not matched to a gene. Germline CDR1 reads DFQATT; CDR2 reads SNEGSKA (reference sequence). The CDR3 is made up of 16 amino acids. DNA of the CDR3: TGCAGTGCTAGAGACTTAGCGGGAGGGCCCGGGGAGACCCAGTACTTC. Translated, it gives CSARDLAGGPGETQYF.

The V and J genes are TRBV20-1 and TRBJ1-5; weak D call: TRBD1 (6 bases). CDR1 DFQATT and CDR2 SNEGSKA come from the germline V gene (reference sequence). V shed 0 bases and J shed 3 bases, with 12 bases lying between them. CDR3 length: 15 amino acids. CDR3 DNA sequence: TGCAGTGCTAGAGATCGAAACAGGGCCAATCAGCCCCAGCATTTT. It translates to CSARDRNRANQPQHF.

This clonotype was recorded a few times. The J gene is TRBJ2-3, the V gene TRBV5-4, with D maybe TRBD1 (7 bases). V lost 0 bases, J lost 4 bases, and 12 bases lay in between. CDR3 length: 15 residues. CDR1 SGHNT and CDR2 YYREEE come from the germline V gene (reference sequence). The CDR3 loop reads CASSLGQGGADTQYF. In DNA form, the CDR3 reads TGTGCCAGCAGCTTGGGACAGGGAGGAGCAGATACGCAGTATTTT.

This clonotype was seen ten or more times. J is TRBJ1-5 and V is TRBV2; D call uncertain. Between the trimmed V and J ends, which lost 6 bases and 2 bases, there was a span of 5 bases. Germline V lookup: CDR1 SNHLY, CDR2 FYNNEI. The CDR3 length is 12 residues. CDR3 in amino acids: CASSLGNQPQHF. The CDR3 bases are TGTGCCAGCAGCCTGGGCAATCAGCCCCAGCATTTT.

This clonotype rates as medium-sized (0.01 to 0.1%). The gene calls are TRBV30 and TRBJ2-7; D might be TRBD2 (6 bases). The CDR3 consists of 12 residues. The ends were cut back, 7 bases at V and 2 bases at J, with 12 bases in the middle. Looked up from germline, CDR1 is GTSNPN and CDR2 is SVGIG (reference sequence). The CDR3 DNA reads TGTGCCTCTACGACGGGGGCCTACGAGCAGTACTTC. Amino acid sequence: CASTTGAYEQYF. Full variable domain (rest looked up from reference TRBV30 and TRBJ2-7): SQTIHQWPATLVQPVGSPLSLECTVEGTSNPNLYWYRQAAGRGLQLLFYSVGIGQISSEVPQNLSASRPQDRQFILSSKKLLLSDSGFYLCASTTGAYEQYFGPGTRLTVT.

This clonotype is large (0.1 to 1%). In DNA, the CDR3 is TGCAGTGCCCGAAGGACTAGCGCCTACGAGCAGTACTTC. This codes for CSARRTSAYEQYF. The chain recombines TRBV20-1 with TRBJ2-7, with 9 bases lining up with TRBD2. Germline V gene lookup returns CDR1 DFQATT and CDR2 SNEGSKA (reference sequence). The J segment lost 2 bases and the V segment lost 6 bases, leaving 5 bases of the junction unmatched. The CDR3 covers 13 residues.